One and the same sample provided the 23 T cell receptor beta chains below, sequenced in a study of type 1 regulatory T cells. Whole-study results and caveats: Tr1 cells had a more restricted TCR repertoire than non-Tr1 cells.

These receptors are not linked to any known antigen. TCRdb processed the reads anew with MiXCR; each CDR3 protein has one entry. The profile shows under 75,000 distinct CDR3 sequences, around 21% of them singletons. Material for sequencing was cultured type 1 regulatory T (Tr1) cells, either the whole culture or a sorted fraction (not recorded which). Every receptor here comes from a human donor in good health.

In this sample, this clonotype turned up a few times. The chain is built from TRBV5-1 and TRBJ2-2; the match to TRBD2 covers 10 bases. Germline V CDR1 and CDR2: SGHRS, YFSETQ. The CDR3 runs 14 residues. V lost 1 base to trimming and J lost 6 bases; unmatched junction nucleotides: 0. CDR3 in amino acids: CASSLLAGAGELFF. CDR3 coding DNA: TGCGCCAGCAGCTTGCTAGCGGGAGCCGGGGAGCTGTTTTTT. Drawing the rest from reference TRBV5-1 and TRBJ2-2, the complete variable domain is KAGVTQTPRYLIKTRGQQVTLSCSPISGHRSVSWYQQTPGQGLQFLFEYFSETQRNKGNFPGRFSGRQFSNSRSEMNVSTLELGDSALYLCASSLLAGAGELFFGEGSRLTVL.

This chain uses TRBV9 with TRBJ1-1; no reliable D call. Germline-derived CDR1 and CDR2 are SGDLS and YYNGEE. Trimming stripped 2 bases from V and 0 bases from J, with 8 bases between. The CDR3 is 14 amino acids. Here the CDR3 reads CASSVTDLNTEAFF. The CDR3 region has the DNA TGTGCCAGCAGCGTGACGGATTTGAACACTGAAGCTTTCTTT.

This sequence joins TRBV20-1 and TRBJ2-5, with 7 bases matching TRBD2. The CDR3 length is 15 residues. Germline lookup yields CDR1 DFQATT and CDR2 SNEGSKA (reference sequence). The V and J ends lost 2 bases and 3 bases, in that order; junction bases with no gene match: 9. The CDR3 nucleotides read TGCAGTGCTAGAATGACTAGCTTATCTAAAGAGACCCAGTACTTC. This encodes CSARMTSLSKETQYF.

This chain connects TRBV5-1 to TRBJ1-2, with D hard to call. The CDR3 is made up of 13 amino acids. The germline V and J ends were trimmed by 7 bases and 1 base, with 11 bases remaining between them. CDR1 is SGHRS and CDR2 is YFSETQ in the germline V gene. In DNA, the CDR3 is TGCGCCAGCCGCCAGGACGTTAACTATGGCTACACCTTC. This codes for CASRQDVNYGYTF.

This clonotype was observed a few times. CDR3 protein: CASSYTGVQETQYF. The CDR3 nucleotides read TGTGCCAGCAGTTATACAGGGGTCCAAGAGACCCAGTACTTC. This sequence joins TRBV28 and TRBJ2-5; 7 positions match TRBD1. The CDR3 consists of 14 residues. The J segment lost 1 base and the V segment lost 4 bases, leaving 3 bases of the junction unmatched. From germline, CDR1 is MDHEN and CDR2 SYDVKM.

This clonotype was counted only a few times. The CDR3: CASGVTLTYEQYF. Written as DNA, the CDR3 is TGTGCCAGCGGAGTTACGCTTACCTACGAGCAGTACTTC. The rearrangement links TRBV27 to TRBJ2-7; no firm D call. Trimming shortened V by 8 bases and J by 2 bases, and 13 bases separated the two germline ends. CDR3 length equals 13 residues. Per the germline V gene, CDR1 is MNHEY and CDR2 is SMNVEV (reference sequence).

This rearrangement joins TRBV4-2 to TRBJ1-1; D is unresolved. CDR1 and CDR2 from the germline V gene are LGHNA and YNFKEQ. V was clipped by 1 base and J by 6 bases, with 6 bases between them. This CDR3 contains 12 residues. The CDR3 region has the DNA TGTGCCAGCAGCCAAGTCCGATCTGAAGCTTTCTTT. Translated: CASSQVRSEAFF.

This clonotype turned up a few times. The chain carries TRBV3-1 and TRBJ2-3; 7 bases are a match to TRBD2. The CDR3 loop spans 13 amino acids. Trimming removed 5 bases from V and 6 bases from J; junction bases left unmatched: 5. Germline V gene sequence: CDR1 LGHDT, CDR2 YNNKEL (reference sequence). The chain's CDR3 is CASSSWGGDTQYF. Here the CDR3 DNA reads TGTGCCAGCAGCTCCTGGGGGGGTGATACGCAGTATTTT.

The sample holds many counts of this clonotype. The J gene is TRBJ2-7, the V gene TRBV7-2; D is unclear. Germline assignment: CDR1 SGHTA and CDR2 FQGNSA. The CDR3 sequence is 16 residues long. The germline V and J ends were trimmed by 1 base and 1 base, with 14 bases remaining between them. CDR3 region: CASSLVPPSPSYEQYF. The CDR3 DNA follows: TGTGCCAGCAGCTTAGTTCCTCCTTCACCGTCCTACGAGCAGTACTTC.

This clonotype was counted a few times. V and J are TRBV20-1 and TRBJ2-7, with D perhaps TRBD2 (5 bases). The V and J ends lost 3 bases and 2 bases respectively, with 14 bases between them. CDR3 length: 14 amino acids. CDR1 is DFQATT, CDR2 SNEGSKA, per germline (reference sequence). Here the CDR3 reads CSARRAGPTYEQYF. In DNA, the CDR3 is TGCAGTGCTAGGCGTGCGGGTCCAACCTACGAGCAGTACTTC.

V gene TRBV6-1 combines with J gene TRBJ2-6; D unclear. V lost 9 bases and J lost 4, with 10 bases in between. Germline V gene lookup returns CDR1 MNHNS and CDR2 SASEGT. CDR3 length: 13 amino acids. The CDR3 spells CASPSAGANVLTF. CDR3 DNA sequence: TGTGCCAGTCCTAGTGCAGGGGCCAACGTCCTGACTTTC.

In this sample, this clonotype turned up a few times. The chain links TRBV5-1 to TRBJ2-7; D unresolved. Per germline, CDR1 SGHRS and CDR2 YFSETQ. The CDR3 is 13 amino acids. The V end was cut by 4 bases, the J end by 2 bases, with 10 bases between. CDR3: CASSVGRTYEQYF. The CDR3, as DNA: TGCGCCAGCAGCGTCGGACGGACCTACGAGCAGTACTTC.

This clonotype has only one observation. The DNA of the CDR3 is TGCAGTGCTAGACCGGGGACTAGCGTTACCTGGGAGCAGTACTTC. Its protein is CSARPGTSVTWEQYF. The chain is built from TRBV20-1 and TRBJ2-7; 10 positions match TRBD2. Trimming at V came to 2 bases and at J to 7 bases, leaving 11 bases not matched to a gene. The germline CDR1 and CDR2 sequences are DFQATT and SNEGSKA (reference sequence). The CDR3 runs 15 residues.

This clonotype was counted a few times. The gene calls are TRBV9 and TRBJ2-3, with D hard to call. The CDR3 length is 13 residues. Germline loops: CDR1 SGDLS, CDR2 YYNGEE. Trimming left V 7 bases short and J 3 bases short, with 12 bases between. CDR3 in amino acids: CASRAVGTDTQYF. Written as DNA, the CDR3 is TGTGCCAGCCGGGCAGTCGGAACAGATACGCAGTATTTT.

The chain links TRBV21-1 to TRBJ1-1; the DNA was not used to check the table's D call, TRBD1. TRBV21-1 is noted as a pseudogene. The CDR3 has 16 residues. DNA for the CDR3: TGTGCCAGCAGCCCGCCGTCCCGGTGCGGGGGCACTGAAGCTTTCTTT. Translation: CASSPPSRCGGTEAFF.

The gene calls are TRBV29-1 and TRBJ2-2; a possible D gene is TRBD1 (6 bases). This CDR3 region has 15 residues. V was shortened by 4 bases and J by 2 bases, with 14 bases between the two germline ends. Per germline, CDR1 SQVTM and CDR2 ANQGSEA. The CDR3 here is CSVGGIRGNTGELFF. The CDR3 DNA reads as TGCAGCGTTGGGGGGATCAGGGGAAACACCGGGGAGCTGTTTTTT.

In its sample, this clonotype was seen a few times. V usage is TRBV12-3 or TRBV12-4 and J usage is TRBJ2-1; 9 positions match TRBD1. The CDR3 extends over 14 amino acids. The trim removed 6 bases at V and 7 bases at J, leaving 7 bases unmatched. CDR3 coding DNA: TGTGCCAGCAGGACCGGGACAGGGCCGAATGAGCAGTTCTTC. Translating it yields CASRTGTGPNEQFF.

This clonotype has a handful of counts. The chain employs TRBV2 and TRBJ2-7; 7 bases align to TRBD1. V trimming: 7 bases; J trimming: 1 base; junction bases outside the gene matches: 7. The CDR3 is 14 amino acids. Germline V CDR1 and CDR2: SNHLY, FYNNEI. CDR3 nucleotides: TGTGCCAGCAAAGTGACAGGGCCATCCTACGAGCAGTACTTC. Protein product: CASKVTGPSYEQYF.

This clonotype is deemed large. This rearrangement joins TRBV5-1 to TRBJ2-5; TRBD1 agrees at 8 bases. The CDR3 extends over 15 amino acids. CDR1 SGHRS and CDR2 YFSETQ come from the germline V gene. V dropped 4 bases and J dropped 5; count of bases not matched to a gene: 10. The CDR3 loop reads CASSPGTGDYETQYF. In DNA form, the CDR3 reads TGCGCCAGCAGCCCCGGGACAGGCGACTATGAGACCCAGTACTTC. The variable domain in full, completed from reference TRBV5-1 and TRBJ2-5, reads KAGVTQTPRYLIKTRGQQVTLSCSPISGHRSVSWYQQTPGQGLQFLFEYFSETQRNKGNFPGRFSGRQFSNSRSEMNVSTLELGDSALYLCASSPGTGDYETQYFGPGTRLLVL.

V and J are TRBV5-1 and TRBJ1-4; unclear D gene. V was clipped by 2 bases and J by 5 bases, with 10 bases between them. Germline values: CDR1 SGHRS, CDR2 YFSETQ. The CDR3 consists of 14 residues. Written as DNA, the CDR3 is TGCGCCAGCAGCTTCCGGGGAGAGAATGAAAAACTGTTTTTT. Translation: CASSFRGENEKLFF.

This chain joins TRBV15 and TRBJ2-1; the D is unclear. This CDR3 comprises 15 residues. Germline assignment: CDR1 LNHNV and CDR2 YYDKDF (reference sequence). The V end was cut by 0 bases, the J end by 4 bases, with 10 bases between. CDR3 loop: CATSRDQAAYNEQFF. CDR3 nucleotide sequence: TGTGCCACCAGCAGAGATCAGGCTGCTTACAATGAGCAGTTCTTC. The full variable domain, in which reference TRBV15 and TRBJ2-1 provide the parts outside the CDR3, is DAMVIQNPRYQVTQFGKPVTLSCSQTLNHNVMYWYQQKSSQAPKLLFHYYDKDFNNEADTPDNFQSRRPNTSFCFLDIRSPGLGDTAMYLCATSRDQAAYNEQFFGPGTRLTVL.

This clonotype was found a few times. This sequence joins TRBV20-1 and TRBJ1-5, with D possibly being TRBD1 (6 bases). The CDR3 is 14 amino acids. V dropped 6 bases and J dropped 4 bases, with 16 bases sitting between them. Germline V CDR1 and CDR2: DFQATT, SNEGSKA (reference sequence). This CDR3 reads CSAGGGIGNQPQHF. As DNA, the CDR3 is TGCAGTGCAGGGGGGGGAATTGGAAATCAGCCCCAGCATTTT.

The chain uses TRBV28 and TRBJ2-7; tentative D call: TRBD1 (5 bases). The CDR3 has 12 residues. V was pared by 6 bases and J by 3 bases, with 9 bases between. Germline values: CDR1 MDHEN, CDR2 SYDVKM. The CDR3, as DNA: TGTGCCAGCAGCACAGGAAGCTACGAGCAGTACTTC. Translation gives CASSTGSYEQYF.